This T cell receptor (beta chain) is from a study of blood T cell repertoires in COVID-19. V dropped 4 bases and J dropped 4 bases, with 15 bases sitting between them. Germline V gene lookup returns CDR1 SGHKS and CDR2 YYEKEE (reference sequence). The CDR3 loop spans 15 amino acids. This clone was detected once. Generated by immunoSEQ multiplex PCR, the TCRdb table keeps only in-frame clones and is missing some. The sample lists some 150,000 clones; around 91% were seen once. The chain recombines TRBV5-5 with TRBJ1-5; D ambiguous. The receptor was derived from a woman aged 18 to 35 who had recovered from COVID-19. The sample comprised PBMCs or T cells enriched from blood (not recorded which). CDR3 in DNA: TGTGCCAGCAGCCAAATCGGTCCTGTTAATCAGCCCCAGCATTTT. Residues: CASSQIGPVNQPQHF.